This T cell receptor (beta chain) was obtained from a study of T cells in Graves' hyperthyroidism and ophthalmopathy. There are many counts of this clonotype. Its antigen is undetermined. General study points: Most expanded thyroid clonotypes above 0.001 recurred in blood.

V dropped 4 bases and J dropped 5 bases, with 11 bases sitting between them. CDR1 is MGHRA, CDR2 YSYEKL, per germline. This CDR3 region has 13 residues. Fresh 10 ml peripheral blood yielded PBMCs. Template material for amplifying TCR beta CDR3 regions consisted of RNA transcripts. Carried out on the TCR CDR3, a first-round RT-PCR used the HTBI primer set. TCRdb ran MiXCR on the multiplex PCR reads and lists one entry per CDR3 protein. This sample has 350,000 to 400,000 distinct CDR3 sequences; roughly 20% occur once, and the top ten carry roughly two fifths. The sequence came from a man younger than 30 with Graves' ophthalmopathy. The rearrangement uses TRBV4-1 and TRBJ2-5, with D possibly being TRBD2 (7 bases). The sample taken for sequencing was blood. The CDR3 reads CASSREGGETQYF. The CDR3 DNA reads TGCGCCAGCAGCCGCGAGGGGGGGGAGACCCAGTACTTC.